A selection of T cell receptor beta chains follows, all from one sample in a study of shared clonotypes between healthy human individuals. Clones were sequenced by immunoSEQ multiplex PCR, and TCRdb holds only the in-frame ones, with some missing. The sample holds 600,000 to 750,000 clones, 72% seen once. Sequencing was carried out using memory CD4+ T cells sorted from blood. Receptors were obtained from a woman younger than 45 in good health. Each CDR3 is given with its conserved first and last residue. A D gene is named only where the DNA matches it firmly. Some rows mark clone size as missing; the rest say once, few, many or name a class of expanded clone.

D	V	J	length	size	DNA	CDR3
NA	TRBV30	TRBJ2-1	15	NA	TGTGCCTGGAGGACGGCAAATGGGGTTTCAAATGAGCAGTTCTTC	CAWRTANGVSNEQFF
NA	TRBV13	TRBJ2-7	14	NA	TGTGCCAGCAGCTTGGGGGGAGGTCGCTACGAGCAGTACTTC	CASSLGGGRYEQYF
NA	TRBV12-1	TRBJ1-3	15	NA	TGTGCCAGCAGCTTCGACAGAAACTCTGGAAACACCATATATTTT	CASSFDRNSGNTIYF
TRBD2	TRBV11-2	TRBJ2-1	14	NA	TGTGCCAGCAGCTTAGTAGCGGGAGGCCAGGAGCAGTTCTTC	CASSLVAGGQEQFF
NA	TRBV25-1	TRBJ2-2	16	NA	TGTGCCAGCAGCTATTGGCAGGAGGGATTCGCCGGGGAGCTGTTTTTT	CASSYWQEGFAGELFF
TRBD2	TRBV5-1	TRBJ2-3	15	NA	TGCGCCAGCAGCCCGGGACTAGGAGTTACGGATACGCAGTATTTT	CASSPGLGVTDTQYF
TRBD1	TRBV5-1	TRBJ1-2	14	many	TGCGCCAGCAGCCCGGGGACAGGGGACGTTGGCTACACCTTC	CASSPGTGDVGYTF
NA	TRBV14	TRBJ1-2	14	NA	TGTGCCAGCAGCCAATCCAACGTTCAGCGTGGCTACACCTTC	CASSQSNVQRGYTF
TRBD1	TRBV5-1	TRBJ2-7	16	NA	TGCGCCAGCAGCTTGACCGGACAGGGGCGGCCAAGCGAGCAGTACTTC	CASSLTGQGRPSEQYF
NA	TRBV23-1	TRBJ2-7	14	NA	TGCGCCAGCAGTTACGGAGACGCTACCTACGAGCAGTACTTC	CASSYGDATYEQYF
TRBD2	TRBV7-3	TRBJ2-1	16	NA	TGTGCCAGCAGCCCATCCGGGACTAGCGGGACCCATGAGCAGTTCTTC	CASSPSGTSGTHEQFF
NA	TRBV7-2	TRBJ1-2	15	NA	TGTGCCAGCAGCTCAAAAGCTGCTACTAACTATGGCTACACCTTC	CASSSKAATNYGYTF
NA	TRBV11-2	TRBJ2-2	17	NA	TGTGCCAGCAGCTTAGGTACGACGCGACGGAACACCGGGGAGCTGTTTTTT	CASSLGTTRRNTGELFF
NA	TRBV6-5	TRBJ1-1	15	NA	TGTGCCAGCAGTTACTCGGACCGAAGGGGCACTGAAGCTTTCTTT	CASSYSDRRGTEAFF
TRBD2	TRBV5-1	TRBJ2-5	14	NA	TGCGCCAGCAGCTTGTGGGAGGGCGGAGAGACCCAGTACTTC	CASSLWEGGETQYF
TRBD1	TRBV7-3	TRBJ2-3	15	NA	TGTGCCAGCAGCTTCCGGGACAGGACCACAGATACGCAGTATTTT	CASSFRDRTTDTQYF
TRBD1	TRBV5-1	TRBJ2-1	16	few	TGCGCCAGCAGCTCAACAGGGGCGAGCTCCTACAATGAGCAGTTCTTC	CASSSTGASSYNEQFF
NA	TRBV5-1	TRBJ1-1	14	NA	TGCGCCAGCAGCCCCCCCTCAAAACAGGCTGAAGCTTTCTTT	CASSPPSKQAEAFF
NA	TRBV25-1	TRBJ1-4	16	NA	TGTGCCAGCAGTGAATCCCAGGTGGTGTCTAATGAAAAACTGTTTTTT	CASSESQVVSNEKLFF
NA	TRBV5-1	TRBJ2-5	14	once	TGCGCCAGCAGCCTCGGTGGCACACAAGAGACCCAGTACTTC	CASSLGGTQETQYF
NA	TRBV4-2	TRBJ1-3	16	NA	TGTGCCAGCAGCTTTATGGGAGGGGTAATGGGAAACACCATATATTTT	CASSFMGGVMGNTIYF
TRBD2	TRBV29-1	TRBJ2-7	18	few	TGCAGCGTGATCCGGGTAAGGACCGGGACTAGCGGTTCCTACGAGCAGTACTTC	CSVIRVRTGTSGSYEQYF
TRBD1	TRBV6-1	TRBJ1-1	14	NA	TGTGCCAGCACACAGGGGGCCGCGGGGACTGAAGCTTTCTTT	CASTQGAAGTEAFF